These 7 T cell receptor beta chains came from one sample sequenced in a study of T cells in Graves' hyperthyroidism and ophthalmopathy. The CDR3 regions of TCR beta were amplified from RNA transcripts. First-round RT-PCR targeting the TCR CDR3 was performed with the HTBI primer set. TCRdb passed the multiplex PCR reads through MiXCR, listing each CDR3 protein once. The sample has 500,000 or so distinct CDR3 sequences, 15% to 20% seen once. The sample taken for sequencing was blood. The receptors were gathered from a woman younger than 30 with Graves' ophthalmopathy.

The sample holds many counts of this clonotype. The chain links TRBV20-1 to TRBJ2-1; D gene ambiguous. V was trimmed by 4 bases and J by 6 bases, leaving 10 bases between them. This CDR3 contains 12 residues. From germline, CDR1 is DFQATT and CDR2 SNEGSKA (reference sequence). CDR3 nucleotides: TGCAGTGCTAAGAAGCTTATCAATGAGCAGTTCTTC. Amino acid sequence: CSAKKLINEQFF.

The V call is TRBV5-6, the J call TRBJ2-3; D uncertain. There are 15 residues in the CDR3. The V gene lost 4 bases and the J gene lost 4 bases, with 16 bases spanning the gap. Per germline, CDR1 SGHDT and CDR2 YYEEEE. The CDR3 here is CASSLLGVNADTQYF. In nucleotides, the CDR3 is TGTGCCAGCAGCCTGCTTGGCGTTAATGCAGATACGCAGTATTTT. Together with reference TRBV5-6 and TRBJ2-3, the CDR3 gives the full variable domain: DAGVTQSPTHLIKTRGQQVTLRCSPKSGHDTVSWYQQALGQGPQFIFQYYEEEERQRGNFPDRFSGHQFPNYSSELNVNALLLGDSALYLCASSLLGVNADTQYFGPGTRLTVL.

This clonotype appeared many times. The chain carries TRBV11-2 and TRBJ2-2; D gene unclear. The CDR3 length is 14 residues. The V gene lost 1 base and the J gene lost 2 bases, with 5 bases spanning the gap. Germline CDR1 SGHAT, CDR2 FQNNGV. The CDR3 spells CASSLVRNTGELFF. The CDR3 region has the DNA TGTGCCAGCAGCTTAGTTCGTAACACCGGGGAGCTGTTTTTT.

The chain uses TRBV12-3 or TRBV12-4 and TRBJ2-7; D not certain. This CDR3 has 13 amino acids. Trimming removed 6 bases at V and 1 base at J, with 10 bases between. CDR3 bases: TGTGCCAGCAGCGAGATAGAGTCCTACGAGCAGTACTTC. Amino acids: CASSEIESYEQYF.

The CDR3 DNA reads as TGTGCCATTGGGACTACCGAGGGAGAGACCCAGTACTTC. Its protein is CAIGTTEGETQYF. This rearrangement joins TRBV10-3 to TRBJ2-5; 7 nucleotides align to TRBD2. In germline, CDR1 is ENHRY, CDR2 SYGVKD. V lost 9 bases, J lost 4 bases, and 8 bases stayed unmatched. The CDR3 totals 13 residues.

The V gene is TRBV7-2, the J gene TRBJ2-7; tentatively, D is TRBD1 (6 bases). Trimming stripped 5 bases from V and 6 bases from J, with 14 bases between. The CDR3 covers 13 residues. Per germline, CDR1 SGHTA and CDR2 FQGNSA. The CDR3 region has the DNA TGTGCCAGCAGCCCCACGGACAGCCTCGAGCAGTACTTC. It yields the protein CASSPTDSLEQYF.

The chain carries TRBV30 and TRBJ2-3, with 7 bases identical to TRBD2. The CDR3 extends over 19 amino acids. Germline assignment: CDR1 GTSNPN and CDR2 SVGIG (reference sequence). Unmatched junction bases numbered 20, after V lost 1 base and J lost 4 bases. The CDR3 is CAWSGFESLMGGGADTQYF. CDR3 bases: TGTGCCTGGAGTGGATTCGAGTCTTTGATGGGCGGGGGAGCAGATACGCAGTATTTT.